These 8 T cell receptor beta chains originate from one sample sequenced in a study of blood T cells in healthy people across ages. Next came a second PCR, run for 7 to 11 cycles, which used a sample-barcoded 5' primer along with a J-beta primer mix. One entry per CDR3 protein results from TCRdb running MiXCR on the 5' RACE reads. Among some 920,000 distinct CDR3 sequences, roughly 50% were seen once, and the ten largest hold over 20%. The sequencing input was blood. The receptors derive from a woman aged 55-75 years in good health.

The sample holds a few counts of this clonotype. The rearrangement joins TRBV15 to TRBJ2-7, with D tentatively TRBD2 (5 bases). Trimming cost V 5 bases and J 1 base, with 9 bases left between them. The CDR3 is made up of 13 amino acids. Germline loops: CDR1 LNHNV, CDR2 YYDKDF (reference sequence). CDR3 region: CATSPGFSYEQYF. CDR3 nucleotide sequence: TGTGCCACCAGCCCGGGATTTTCCTACGAGCAGTACTTC.

The chain employs TRBV7-2 and TRBJ2-3; the D call may be TRBD1 or TRBD2 (5 bases each). The CDR3 is 15 amino acids. Germline V CDR1 and CDR2: SGHTA, FQGNSA. Trimming removed 3 bases at V and 5 bases at J, with 15 bases between. The CDR3 loop reads CASSFTGTRGDTQYF. The DNA of the CDR3 is TGTGCCAGCAGCTTTACCGGGACCCGCGGAGATACGCAGTATTTT.

The J gene is TRBJ2-1, the V gene TRBV9; tentatively, D is TRBD2 (6 bases). Germline lookup yields CDR1 SGDLS and CDR2 YYNGEE. The CDR3 contains 14 residues. V shed 5 bases and J shed 12 bases, with 21 bases lying between them. CDR3 sequence: CASSEGLGTMTQFF. CDR3 nucleotides: TGTGCCAGCAGTGAGGGACTGGGTACAATGACGCAGTTCTTC.

As DNA, the CDR3 is TGCAGTGCTAGAGATCTCCCACAGGGTGGCGAGCAGTACTTC. Protein product: CSARDLPQGGEQYF. V is TRBV20-1 and J is TRBJ2-7; weak D call: TRBD1 (6 bases). Trimming removed 0 bases at V and 6 bases at J, with 15 bases between. The CDR3 length is 14 residues. Germline lookup yields CDR1 DFQATT and CDR2 SNEGSKA (reference sequence).

The rearrangement uses TRBV11-3 and TRBJ2-1; 7 bases are shared with TRBD2. The length of the CDR3 is 15 residues. Losses at the gene ends were 0 bases for V and 6 bases for J; bases not matched to a gene: 5. The germline V gene encodes CDR1 SGHNT and CDR2 YENEEA. CDR3: CASSLEGTTRNEQFF. As DNA, the CDR3 is TGTGCCAGCAGCTTAGAAGGGACTACCCGCAATGAGCAGTTCTTC.

This chain joins TRBV29-1 and TRBJ2-1; D is unresolved. Germline V gene data show CDR1 as SQVTM and CDR2 as ANQGSEA. Trimming left V 5 bases short and J 4 bases short, with 12 bases between. The CDR3 extends over 13 amino acids. For the CDR3, the DNA is TGCAGCGTTAAACTTAATTTATACAATGAGCAGTTCTTC. Translated: CSVKLNLYNEQFF.

This clonotype occurred a few times. This chain connects TRBV4-1 to TRBJ2-7; maybe TRBD2 (6 bases). Germline V gives CDR1 MGHRA, CDR2 YSYEKL. With 0 bases removed from V and 5 bases from J, the gap between germline ends came to 23 bases. This CDR3 is 18 amino acids long. CDR3 DNA: TGCGCCAGCAGCCAAGATATGGCAGGGATTTTGCGGGATAACGAGCAGTACTTC. Translated: CASSQDMAGILRDNEQYF.

This clonotype was counted a few times. The chain uses TRBV28 and TRBJ2-2, with 8 bases matching TRBD2. Germline CDR1 and CDR2: MDHEN and SYDVKM. The trim removed 3 bases at V and 1 base at J, leaving 4 bases unmatched. The CDR3 is 16 amino acids. The CDR3 is CASSFLLAENTGELFF. The CDR3 DNA reads as TGTGCCAGCAGTTTTTTACTAGCGGAGAACACCGGGGAGCTGTTTTTT.